The clone carrying this T cell receptor (beta chain) was seen a few times. The target antigen is unknown. This sample is drawn from a study of identical twins. V lost 6 bases, J lost 3 bases, and 10 bases lay in between. This CDR3 is built from 12 residues. Germline V gene lookup returns CDR1 DFQATT and CDR2 SNEGSKA (reference sequence). Overall study results and limits: Monozygotic twin pairs showed more out-of-frame TCR alpha sharing than models estimated. Analyses based on zero insertions could be partly confounded by invariant MAIT and iNKT cells. Within twin pairs, the out-of-frame alpha sequences they shared showed excess low generation probability.

MiXCR, run by TCRdb on the 5' RACE reads, gives a single entry per CDR3 protein. This table holds 500,000 or so distinct CDR3 sequences, 13% to 15% found once. These records were also assigned to another study, of yellow fever vaccine responses in identical twins.

The sequencing sample was made of CD4+ T cells sorted from blood. The chain uses TRBV20-1 and TRBJ2-3; D gene uncertain. The receptor was isolated from a woman between 18 and 29 years old in good health. The CDR3 DNA follows: TGCAGTGCCCCTCAACAGACAGATACGCAGTATTTT. It encodes CSAPQQTDTQYF.